The T cell receptor (beta chain) described here comes from a study of shared clonotypes between healthy human individuals. The sample holds one count of this clone. The sample holds other DNA sequences that translate to the same CDR3. Germline CDR1 reads MNHNS; CDR2 reads SASEGT. This CDR3 comprises 13 residues. V lost 2 bases, J lost 0 bases, and 4 bases lay in between. Clones were read by immunoSEQ multiplex PCR, and TCRdb kept only the in-frame ones, dropping some. The top ten clones hold about 0.42% of a sample with approximately 1.5 million clones, around 98% of them seen once. The source of this sequence is a young man in good health. This rearrangement joins TRBV6-1 to TRBJ1-1; D is unresolved. The sequenced sample was naive CD4+ T cells sorted from blood. Subset given: CD45RA+ positively selected. The CDR3 DNA reads TGTGCCAGCAGTGAACATTTGAACACTGAAGCTTTCTTT. The encoded protein is CASSEHLNTEAFF.